Listed here are 15 T cell receptor beta chains from one sample, sequenced in a study of blood T cell repertoires in COVID-19. Method: immunoSEQ multiplex PCR; TCRdb's copy keeps in-frame clones and lacks some. The profile shows over 400,000 clones, approximately 90% of them singletons. Sequencing used PBMCs or T cells enriched from blood (not recorded which). Receptors were obtained from a woman in her sixties or seventies who had recovered from COVID-19.

The chain couples TRBV3-1 (or the pseudogene TRBV3-2) to TRBJ2-3; no reliable D call. The V gene's germline CDR1 is LGHDT and CDR2 YNNKEL (reference sequence). The CDR3 is 13 amino acids. V shed 3 bases and J shed 7 bases, with 11 bases lying between them. CDR3 nucleotide sequence: TGTGCCAGCAGCCATCTCCCCGGGTATACGCAGTATTTT. Protein product: CASSHLPGYTQYF.

V gene TRBV5-1 combines with J gene TRBJ2-6; D not resolved. V was clipped by 0 bases and J by 3 bases, with 13 bases between them. The germline gives CDR1 SGHRS, CDR2 YFSETQ. The CDR3 totals 17 residues. CDR3 residues: CASSLAGPAVGANVLTF. CDR3 in DNA: TGCGCCAGCAGCTTGGCGGGTCCGGCGGTTGGGGCCAACGTCCTGACTTTC. Full variable domain (missing parts from reference TRBV5-1 and TRBJ2-6): KAGVTQTPRYLIKTRGQQVTLSCSPISGHRSVSWYQQTPGQGLQFLFEYFSETQRNKGNFPGRFSGRQFSNSRSEMNVSTLELGDSALYLCASSLAGPAVGANVLTFGAGSRLTVL.

For the CDR3, the DNA is TGTGCCAGCAGGGGACAGGAGATTGAAGCTTTCTTT. It codes for CASRGQEIEAFF. V usage is TRBV7-2 and J usage is TRBJ1-1; 8 positions agree with TRBD1. Trimming took 6 bases from V and 7 from J; bases not matched to a gene: 4. Germline values: CDR1 SGHTA, CDR2 FQGNSA. The length of the CDR3 is 12 residues. Looking up the rest from reference TRBV7-2 and TRBJ1-1 gives the full variable domain: GAGVSQSPSNKVTEKGKDVELRCDPISGHTALYWYRQSLGQGLEFLIYFQGNSAPDKSGLPSDRFSAERTGGSVSTLTIQRTQQEDSAVYLCASRGQEIEAFFGQGTRLTVV.

The V call is TRBV29-1, the J call TRBJ2-7; TRBD1 agrees at 8 bases. Germline V CDR1 and CDR2: SQVTM, ANQGSEA. The CDR3 consists of 17 residues. V was clipped by 3 bases and J by 4 bases; unmatched bases: 17. In DNA, the CDR3 is TGCAGCGTTGACCCCTTACCCCATTGGACAGGGAGGTACGAGCAGTACGTC. Amino acid sequence: CSVDPLPHWTGRYEQYV.

The chain combines TRBV2 with TRBJ2-1, with 13 bases lining up with TRBD2. CDR1 is SNHLY, CDR2 FYNNEI, per germline. This CDR3 has 17 amino acids. Losses at the gene ends were 6 bases for V and 6 bases for J; bases not matched to a gene: 11. The CDR3 nucleotides are TGTGCCAGCAGCGAACCAGAACTAGCGGGGGGGCGCAATGAGCAGTTCTTC. This codes for CASSEPELAGGRNEQFF.

The CDR3 here is CASSTRQGAQYGYTF. The CDR3 DNA sequence: TGTGCCAGTAGTACAAGACAGGGGGCCCAGTATGGCTACACCTTC. V usage is TRBV19 and J usage is TRBJ1-2; 10 nucleotides match TRBD1. The V gene end was trimmed by 4 bases and the J gene end by 5 bases; junction bases not matched to a gene: 7. Germline loops: CDR1 LNHDA, CDR2 SQIVND (reference sequence). The length of the CDR3 is 15 residues.

The chain combines TRBV3-1 (or the pseudogene TRBV3-2) with TRBJ1-1; TRBD1 aligns across 8 bases. The CDR3 contains 14 residues. V dropped 4 bases and J dropped 7; count of bases not matched to a gene: 8. Germline V gene sequence: CDR1 LGHDT, CDR2 YNNKEL (reference sequence). The CDR3 is CASSRQTGADEAFF. The CDR3 DNA reads as TGTGCCAGCAGCCGCCAGACAGGGGCGGATGAAGCTTTCTTT.

Here the CDR3 reads CASSPGLAGYEQYV. The CDR3 DNA reads TGTGCCAGCAGCCCTGGACTAGCTGGCTACGAGCAGTACGTC. This chain uses TRBV11-2 with TRBJ2-7; 8 bases are a match to TRBD2. CDR3 length: 14 residues. V lost 5 bases and J lost 3; bases outside the gene matches: 6. CDR1 is SGHAT, CDR2 FQNNGV, per germline.

This chain joins TRBV7-6 and TRBJ2-3; the match to TRBD2 covers 8 bases. The germline CDR1 and CDR2 sequences are SGHVS and FNYEAQ. CDR3 length: 16 amino acids. The junction had 6 bases not matched to a gene; V was cut back by 4 bases and J by 0 bases. The CDR3 spells CASSSLLAASTDTQYF. CDR3 sequence (DNA): TGTGCCAGCAGCTCTCTACTAGCGGCTAGCACAGATACGCAGTATTTT.

The chain has TRBV7-2 and TRBJ1-5; TRBD1 matches 9 bases. The CDR3 has 16 residues. Germline CDR1 SGHTA, CDR2 FQGNSA. V gave up 5 bases and J gave up 7 bases; unmatched junction bases: 12. In DNA form, the CDR3 reads TGTGCCAGCAGCCCCCCGGGACAGGGTCCGATGCAGCCCCAGCATTTT. It is translated as CASSPPGQGPMQPQHF.

The chain is built from TRBV30 and TRBJ2-7; D possibly corresponds to TRBD1 (6 bases). V was clipped by 0 bases and J by 0 bases, with 9 bases between them. Looked up from germline, CDR1 is GTSNPN and CDR2 is SVGIG (reference sequence). This CDR3 has 14 residues. The CDR3 region is CAWSVGGRSYEQYF. The DNA of the CDR3 is TGTGCCTGGAGTGTAGGGGGACGCTCCTACGAGCAGTACTTC.

The chain employs TRBV28 and TRBJ1-6, with D maybe TRBD1 (6 bases). The germline gives CDR1 MDHEN, CDR2 SYDVKM. CDR3 length: 14 amino acids. V lost 5 bases and J lost 7, with 12 bases in between. The CDR3 loop is CASSITGLNSPLHF. CDR3 bases: TGTGCCAGCAGTATAACAGGGTTGAATTCACCCCTCCACTTT.

The rearrangement joins TRBV19 to TRBJ2-5; D gene uncertain. Germline V gene lookup returns CDR1 LNHDA and CDR2 SQIVND (reference sequence). The V end was cut by 7 bases, the J end by 0 bases, with 12 bases between. The CDR3 is made up of 14 amino acids. The CDR3 loop reads CASNLASHQETQYF. The DNA of the CDR3 is TGTGCCAGTAATCTCGCGTCACACCAAGAGACCCAGTACTTC.

Ten or more counts support this clone. The chain employs TRBV5-1 and TRBJ1-1; TRBD1 matches 8 bases. There are 15 residues in the CDR3. Germline V gene sequence: CDR1 SGHRS, CDR2 YFSETQ. With 4 bases clipped from V and 5 bases from J, the junction kept 10 bases outside the gene matches. CDR3 nucleotide sequence: TGCGCCAGCAGCCTACTCCGGACAGGGCCAACTGAAGCTTTCTTT. Encoded protein: CASSLLRTGPTEAFF.

The count of this clone is one. CDR3 in amino acids: CSGRTGDNGYTF. CDR3 in DNA: TGCAGCGGAAGAACAGGGGATAATGGCTACACCTTC. J is TRBJ1-2 and V is TRBV29-1; 7 nucleotides agree with TRBD1. This CDR3 is 12 amino acids long. Looked up from germline, CDR1 is SQVTM and CDR2 is ANQGSEA. Trimming cost V 7 bases and J 6 bases; bases outside gene matches: 8.